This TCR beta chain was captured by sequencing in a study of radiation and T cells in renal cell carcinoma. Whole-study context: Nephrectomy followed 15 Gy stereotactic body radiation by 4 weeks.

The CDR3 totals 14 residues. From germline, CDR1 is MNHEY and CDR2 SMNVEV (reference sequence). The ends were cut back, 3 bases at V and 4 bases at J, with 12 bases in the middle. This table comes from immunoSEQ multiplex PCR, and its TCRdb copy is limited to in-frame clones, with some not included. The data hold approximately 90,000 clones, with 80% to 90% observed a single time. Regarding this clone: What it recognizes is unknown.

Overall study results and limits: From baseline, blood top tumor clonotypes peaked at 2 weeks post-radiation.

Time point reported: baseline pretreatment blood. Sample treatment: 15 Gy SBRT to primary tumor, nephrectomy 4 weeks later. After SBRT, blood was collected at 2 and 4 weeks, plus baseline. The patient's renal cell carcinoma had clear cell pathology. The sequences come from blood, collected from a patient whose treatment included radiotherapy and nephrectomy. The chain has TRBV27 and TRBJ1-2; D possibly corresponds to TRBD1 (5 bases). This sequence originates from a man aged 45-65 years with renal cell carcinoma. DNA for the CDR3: TGTGCCAGCAGTTTCCGGGACGGTACCTATGGCTACACCTTC. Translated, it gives CASSFRDGTYGYTF.